These 8 T cell receptor beta chains share one sample of origin, sequenced in a study of chemoradiotherapy in HPV16-positive cancers. Sequencing used immunoSEQ multiplex PCR; TCRdb keeps in-frame clones, though not all of them. The sample gives approximately 800 clones, 76% of which show up once; about 13% is in the top ten. This specimen was tumor tissue, taken from a patient who underwent chemoradiotherapy. The receptors were sampled from a human donor with HPV-associated anogenital cancer.

This clone has a single count. This rearrangement joins TRBV6-6 to TRBJ1-2, with 8 bases matching TRBD1. The germline V gene encodes CDR1 MNHNY and CDR2 SVGAGI (reference sequence). V lost 6 bases, J lost 13 bases, and 10 bases stayed unmatched. This CDR3 spans 12 amino acids. The CDR3 sequence is CASSRDRTFFTF. The DNA of the CDR3 is TGTGCCAGCAGCCGGGACAGGACCTTTTTCACCTTC.

This chain uses TRBV9 with TRBJ2-7; D call uncertain. The V gene's germline CDR1 is SGDLS and CDR2 YYNGEE. The CDR3 has 13 amino acids. The germline V and J ends were trimmed by 0 bases and 6 bases, with 10 bases remaining between them. The CDR3 DNA is TGTGCCAGCAGCGTAGTTCTGGAGAGCGAGCAGTACTTC. This codes for CASSVVLESEQYF.

The rearrangement links TRBV7-9 to TRBJ2-3; TRBD2 matches 14 bases. After removal of 5 bases from V and 0 bases from J, the junction contained 1 base not matched to a gene. This CDR3 is built from 16 residues. Germline values: CDR1 SEHNR, CDR2 FQNEAQ (reference sequence). CDR3 nucleotide sequence: TGTGCCAGCAGCCGGACTAGCGGGAGGAGCACAGATACGCAGTATTTT. This codes for CASSRTSGRSTDTQYF.

Only a few counts were recorded for this clone. The chain recombines TRBV4-1 with TRBJ2-3; TRBD2 aligns across 10 bases. From germline, CDR1 is MGHRA and CDR2 YSYEKL. V gave up 5 bases and J gave up 3 bases; unmatched junction bases: 20. This CDR3 is built from 20 residues. This chain's CDR3 is CASSGGVWTSGGGATDTQYF. As DNA, the CDR3 is TGCGCCAGCAGCGGAGGGGTCTGGACTAGCGGAGGGGGGGCGACAGATACGCAGTATTTT.

This clone was seen only a few times. V and J are TRBV9 and TRBJ1-2, with TRBD1 matching over 7 bases. With 6 bases clipped from V and 4 bases from J, the junction kept 12 bases outside the gene matches. This CDR3 comprises 15 residues. The germline V gene has CDR1 SGDLS and CDR2 YYNGEE. CDR3 coding DNA: TGTGCCAGCACCCTAGGGGGCAGCCCCGGCTATGGCTACACCTTC. Amino acids: CASTLGGSPGYGYTF.

V usage is TRBV5-1 and J usage is TRBJ1-3; D is ambiguous. Per germline, CDR1 SGHRS and CDR2 YFSETQ. With 0 bases removed from V and 3 bases from J, the gap between germline ends came to 4 bases. The CDR3 contains 13 residues. The CDR3 reads CASSLADGNTIYF. The CDR3 DNA follows: TGCGCCAGCAGCTTGGCAGATGGAAACACCATATATTTT.

The rearrangement uses TRBV2 and TRBJ2-7; a possible D gene is TRBD2 (5 bases). Trimming removed 2 bases at V and 4 bases at J, with 12 bases between. Germline V gives CDR1 SNHLY, CDR2 FYNNEI. This CDR3 spans 14 amino acids. The CDR3 DNA reads TGTGCCAGCAGTGAAAGGGAGACGCAATACGAGCAGTACTTC. Protein sequence: CASSERETQYEQYF.

The chain uses TRBV5-8 and TRBJ2-3, with 8 nucleotides matching TRBD1. The CDR3 is made up of 14 amino acids. Losses at the gene ends were 4 bases for V and 4 bases for J; bases not matched to a gene: 5. Germline CDR1 reads SGHTS; CDR2 reads YDEGEE. CDR3 bases: TGTGCCAGCAGCCCGGACAGGGCTCCAGATACGCAGTATTTT. Translation gives CASSPDRAPDTQYF.